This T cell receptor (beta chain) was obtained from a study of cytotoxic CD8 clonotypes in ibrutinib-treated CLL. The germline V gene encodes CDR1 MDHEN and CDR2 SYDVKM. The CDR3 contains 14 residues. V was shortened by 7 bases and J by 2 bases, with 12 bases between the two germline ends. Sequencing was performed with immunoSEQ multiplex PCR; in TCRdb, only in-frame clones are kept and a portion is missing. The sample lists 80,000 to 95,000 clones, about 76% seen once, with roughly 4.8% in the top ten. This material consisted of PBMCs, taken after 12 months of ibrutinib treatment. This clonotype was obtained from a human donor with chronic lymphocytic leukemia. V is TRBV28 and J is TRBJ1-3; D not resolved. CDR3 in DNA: TGTGCCAGCATGCGGGGTAACGCTGGAAACACCATATATTTT. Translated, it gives CASMRGNAGNTIYF.